These 2 T cell receptor beta chains came from one sample sequenced in a study of T cells in Graves' hyperthyroidism and ophthalmopathy. Amplified regions were TCR beta CDR3 sequences from RNA transcripts. RT-PCR in the first round (using the HTBI primer set) targeted the TCR CDR3. One entry per CDR3 protein results from TCRdb running MiXCR on the multiplex PCR reads. The sample yields over 500,000 distinct CDR3 sequences, approximately 16% seen once. The sequencing input was blood. The receptors were sampled from a woman aged 30 to 39 with Graves' ophthalmopathy.

This clonotype occurred many times. This chain joins TRBV20-1 and TRBJ2-3, with 9 bases matching TRBD2. Losses at the gene ends were 1 base for V and 2 bases for J; bases not matched to a gene: 7. Germline loops: CDR1 DFQATT, CDR2 SNEGSKA (reference sequence). This CDR3 is built from 16 residues. The CDR3 nucleotides read TGCAGTGCTAGAGTAGGTCTAGCGGGACTCACAGATACGCAGTATTTT. This sequence encodes CSARVGLAGLTDTQYF.

This clonotype was picked up many times. This sequence joins TRBV2 and TRBJ2-3; TRBD2 matches 7 bases. Trimming removed 5 bases from V and 2 bases from J; junction bases left unmatched: 4. The CDR3 has 14 residues. Germline V CDR1 and CDR2: SNHLY, FYNNEI. CDR3 DNA sequence: TGTGCCAGCAGTCTTGGGACTATCACAGATACGCAGTATTTT. As protein: CASSLGTITDTQYF. The variable domain in full, completed from reference TRBV2 and TRBJ2-3, reads EPEVTQTPSHQVTQMGQEVILRCVPISNHLYFYWYRQILGQKVEFLVSFYNNEISEKSEIFDDQFSVERPDGSNFTLKIRSTKLEDSAMYFCASSLGTITDTQYFGPGTRLTVL.